The 27 T cell receptor beta chains below come from one sample, sequenced in a study of cytomegalovirus exposure and HLA in healthy donors. Vbeta (60) and Jbeta (13) primers were used in the PCR. Data came from immunoSEQ multiplex PCR; TCRdb stores just in-frame clones and leaves some out. Among some 150,000 clones listed, approximately 80% were seen once. Source material: PBMCs. The receptor set was obtained from a woman younger than 45 in good health and CMV-seropositive.

The genes are TRBV19 and TRBJ2-6, with D perhaps matching TRBD2 (5 bases). The germline gives CDR1 LNHDA, CDR2 SQIVND (reference sequence). The ends were cut back, 4 bases at V and 6 bases at J, with 10 bases in the middle. This CDR3 comprises 14 residues. The CDR3 region is CASSTGIQANVLTF. As DNA, the CDR3 is TGTGCCAGTAGTACGGGGATCCAGGCCAACGTCCTGACTTTC.

The chain links TRBV7-3 to TRBJ1-2; TRBD1 matches 8 bases. CDR3 length: 16 amino acids. The trim removed 3 bases at V and 0 bases at J, leaving 6 bases unmatched. Looked up from germline, CDR1 is SGHTA and CDR2 is FQGTGA. CDR3 DNA: TGTGCCAGCAGCTTCTGGACAGGGACAACTAACTATGGCTACACCTTC. It specifies CASSFWTGTTNYGYTF.

This rearrangement joins TRBV4-1 to TRBJ2-7; 15 bases agree with TRBD2. The germline CDR1 and CDR2 sequences are MGHRA and YSYEKL. The CDR3 length is 17 residues. With 5 bases clipped from V and 2 bases from J, the junction kept 7 bases outside the gene matches. The CDR3 spells CASSMGLAGGPTYEQYF. The CDR3 DNA is TGCGCCAGCAGCATGGGACTAGCGGGGGGACCAACCTACGAGCAGTACTTC.

The chain carries TRBV15 and TRBJ2-7, with 8 positions matching TRBD1. Trimming took 3 bases from V and 0 from J; bases not matched to a gene: 7. Germline values: CDR1 LNHNV, CDR2 YYDKDF (reference sequence). CDR3 size: 16 residues. The CDR3 region is CATSSEDRASSYEQYF. The CDR3 nucleotides are TGTGCCACCAGCAGTGAGGACAGGGCGAGCTCCTACGAGCAGTACTTC.

With respect to this clone: At the DNA level, this CDR3 is encoded by other sequences in the same sample as well. The rearrangement links TRBV9 to TRBJ2-3; D unclear. Trimming pared 0 bases from V and 5 bases from J, leaving 4 bases between. The germline gives CDR1 SGDLS, CDR2 YYNGEE. The CDR3 has 12 amino acids. The CDR3 here is CASSVARDTQYF. The CDR3, as DNA: TGTGCCAGCAGCGTAGCGAGAGATACGCAGTATTTT.

The J gene is TRBJ1-5, the V gene TRBV5-1, with TRBD1 matching 7 bases. V gave up 4 bases and J gave up 5 bases; unmatched junction bases: 9. The germline V gene has CDR1 SGHRS and CDR2 YFSETQ. The CDR3 spans 15 residues. The CDR3 sequence: CASSPAPGGHQPQHF. The CDR3 region has the DNA TGCGCCAGCAGCCCGGCGCCAGGGGGGCATCAGCCCCAGCATTTT.

The rearrangement uses TRBV27 and TRBJ2-1; TRBD1 is a possible D gene (5 bases). The V end was cut by 3 bases, the J end by 5 bases, with 8 bases between. The CDR3 totals 13 residues. Looked up from germline, CDR1 is MNHEY and CDR2 is SMNVEV (reference sequence). CDR3 sequence reads: CASSFGRDNEQFF. CDR3 DNA: TGTGCCAGCAGTTTCGGCAGGGACAATGAGCAGTTCTTC.

This sequence joins TRBV7-2 and TRBJ2-1; D gene ambiguous. This CDR3 has 16 residues. Germline V gene lookup returns CDR1 SGHTA and CDR2 FQGNSA. V dropped 1 base and J dropped 1 base, with 11 bases sitting between them. DNA for the CDR3: TGTGCCAGCAGCTTAGTTGACGGGTTATCCTACAATGAGCAGTTCTTC. This gives the protein CASSLVDGLSYNEQFF. Variable domain in full (rest from reference TRBV7-2 and TRBJ2-1): GAGVSQSPSNKVTEKGKDVELRCDPISGHTALYWYRQSLGQGLEFLIYFQGNSAPDKSGLPSDRFSAERTGGSVSTLTIQRTQQEDSAVYLCASSLVDGLSYNEQFFGPGTRLTVL.

This clone occurred once. The chain couples TRBV18 to TRBJ1-2; a possible D gene is TRBD1 (5 bases). In germline, CDR1 is KGHSH, CDR2 LQKENI. This CDR3 contains 15 residues. V lost 0 bases and J 4 bases, leaving 12 bases between the germline ends. CDR3 DNA sequence: TGTGCCAGCTCACCACCAATTGGGGGGGTCTATGGCTACACCTTC. It specifies CASSPPIGGVYGYTF. The full variable domain, with the rest looked up from reference TRBV18 and TRBJ1-2, is NAGVMQNPRHLVRRRGQEARLRCSPMKGHSHVYWYRQLPEEGLKFMVYLQKENIIDESGMPKERFSAEFPKEGPSILRIQQVVRGDSAAYFCASSPPIGGVYGYTFGSGTRLTVV.

The chain carries TRBV9 and TRBJ2-3; TRBD2 agrees at 11 bases. Trimming at V came to 4 bases and at J to 6 bases, leaving 7 bases not matched to a gene. CDR3 length equals 15 residues. The germline V gene has CDR1 SGDLS and CDR2 YYNGEE. This chain's CDR3 is CASSPSGGRGDTQYF. CDR3 DNA: TGTGCCAGCAGCCCTAGCGGGGGGCGGGGGGATACGCAGTATTTT. The full variable domain, its missing parts supplied by reference TRBV9 and TRBJ2-3, is DSGVTQTPKHLITATGQRVTLRCSPRSGDLSVYWYQQSLDQGLQFLIQYYNGEERAKGNILERFSAQQFPDLHSELNLSSLELGDSALYFCASSPSGGRGDTQYFGPGTRLTVL.

The chain employs TRBV5-4 and TRBJ1-1, with a tentative D call TRBD1 (5 bases). CDR1 SGHNT and CDR2 YYREEE come from the germline V gene (reference sequence). Trimming left V 4 bases short and J 1 base short, with 14 bases between. The CDR3 is 15 amino acids. CDR3 loop: CASSQGITGNTEAFF. In nucleotides, the CDR3 is TGTGCCAGCAGCCAGGGCATCACAGGGAACACTGAAGCTTTCTTT. Using reference TRBV5-4 and TRBJ1-1 for the parts outside the CDR3, the full variable domain is ETGVTQSPTHLIKTRGQQVTLRCSSQSGHNTVSWYQQALGQGPQFIFQYYREEENGRGNFPPRFSGLQFPNYSSELNVNALELDDSALYLCASSQGITGNTEAFFGQGTRLTVV.

This chain joins TRBV5-8 and TRBJ2-1; 7 bases align to TRBD1. Germline CDR1 reads SGHTS; CDR2 reads YDEGEE. The CDR3 covers 15 residues. The V gene end was trimmed by 0 bases and the J gene end by 5 bases; junction bases not matched to a gene: 5. CDR3 in DNA: TGTGCCAGCAGCTTGGCCGGGACAGCCAACAATGAGCAGTTCTTC. Translated, it gives CASSLAGTANNEQFF. The whole variable domain, filled in from reference TRBV5-8 and TRBJ2-1, reads EAGVTQSPTHLIKTRGQQATLRCSPISGHTSVYWYQQALGLGLQFLLWYDEGEERNRGNFPPRFSGRQFPNYSSELNVNALELEDSALYLCASSLAGTANNEQFFGPGTRLTVL.

This clone was seen a handful of times. The chain carries TRBV6-5 and TRBJ2-7, with TRBD1 identical over 7 bases. V lost 6 bases, J lost 4 bases, and 6 bases stayed unmatched. The CDR3 extends over 13 amino acids. Germline V lookup: CDR1 MNHEY, CDR2 SVGAGI. The CDR3 nucleotides are TGTGCCAGCAGGGATACGGGACAGTACGAGCAGTACTTC. This gives the protein CASRDTGQYEQYF.

V gene TRBV9 combines with J gene TRBJ2-1, with 9 bases fitting TRBD2. The V gene's germline CDR1 is SGDLS and CDR2 YYNGEE. This CDR3 contains 15 residues. With V trimmed by 0 bases and J by 6 bases, 4 bases remained unmatched. In DNA form, the CDR3 reads TGTGCCAGCAGCGTAGCTAGCGGGACGGCCAATGAGCAGTTCTTC. This gives the protein CASSVASGTANEQFF.

The genes are TRBV28 and TRBJ1-1; TRBD1 is a possible D gene (6 bases). The V gene's germline CDR1 is MDHEN and CDR2 SYDVKM. Trimming shortened V by 2 bases and J by 1 base, and 14 bases separated the two germline ends. The CDR3 covers 16 residues. As DNA, the CDR3 is TGTGCCAGCAGTTTAACCACAGGGTGGACGAACACTGAAGCTTTCTTT. Protein product: CASSLTTGWTNTEAFF.

The rearrangement joins TRBV6-5 to TRBJ2-7; D is uncertain. Trimming removed 9 bases at V and 4 bases at J, with 19 bases between. The CDR3 is made up of 14 amino acids. The germline CDR1 and CDR2 sequences are MNHEY and SVGAGI. The CDR3 reads CASSKEKAAYEQYF. The CDR3 coding sequence is TGTGCCAGTAGCAAGGAGAAGGCGGCATACGAGCAGTACTTC.

The CDR3 DNA reads as TGTGCCTGGAGTGTATTCGGGACAGGTTATGGCTACACCTTC. The encoded protein is CAWSVFGTGYGYTF. The chain joins TRBV30 to TRBJ1-2; 8 bases are a match to TRBD1. The CDR3 covers 14 residues. Germline CDR1 and CDR2: GTSNPN and SVGIG (reference sequence). V trimming: 0 bases; J trimming: 5 bases; junction bases outside the gene matches: 5.

The chain carries TRBV7-6 and TRBJ1-5, with D possibly matching TRBD1 (6 bases). The CDR3 loop spans 17 amino acids. The germline gives CDR1 SGHVS, CDR2 FNYEAQ. With 3 bases removed from V and 5 bases from J, the gap between germline ends came to 20 bases. The CDR3 here is CASSLELSQGRDQPQHF. In DNA, the CDR3 is TGTGCCAGCAGCTTGGAGCTTTCACAGGGTAGAGATCAGCCCCAGCATTTT.

This chain uses TRBV7-2 with TRBJ1-2; D is unclear. The germline V gene has CDR1 SGHTA and CDR2 FQGNSA. Deletions cut 7 bases from V and 10 bases from J, with 13 bases between. This CDR3 is built from 11 residues. The CDR3 nucleotides are TGTGCCAGCACCGTCCGGGGATCCTACACCTTC. Protein sequence: CASTVRGSYTF.

The chain couples TRBV4-1 to TRBJ1-6, with D hard to call. Germline V gene lookup returns CDR1 MGHRA and CDR2 YSYEKL. Trimming cost V 4 bases and J 7 bases, with 17 bases left between them. The CDR3 has 16 amino acids. This CDR3 is CASSRQYGTMNSPLHF. CDR3 coding DNA: TGCGCCAGCAGCCGACAATACGGAACCATGAATTCACCCCTCCACTTT.

This chain joins TRBV7-6 and TRBJ2-1, with D possibly being TRBD2 (6 bases). Germline V gene data show CDR1 as SGHVS and CDR2 as FNYEAQ. The CDR3 contains 14 residues. V lost 3 bases and J 3 bases, leaving 9 bases between the germline ends. CDR3: CASSFGTLYNEQFF. CDR3 sequence (DNA): TGTGCCAGCAGCTTCGGGACTCTCTACAATGAGCAGTTCTTC.

The rearrangement uses TRBV5-1 and TRBJ1-1, with 8 bases aligning to TRBD1. This CDR3 comprises 16 residues. J lost 4 bases, V lost 3 bases, and 11 bases had no gene match. CDR1 is SGHRS, CDR2 YFSETQ, per germline. CDR3 region: CASSSVGQGEGTEAFF. CDR3 DNA sequence: TGCGCCAGCAGCTCCGTCGGACAGGGCGAGGGCACTGAAGCTTTCTTT.

The rearrangement uses TRBV18 and TRBJ2-7; a weak D match, TRBD1 (6 bases). This CDR3 is 19 amino acids long. V shed 6 bases and J shed 5 bases, with 32 bases lying between them. Germline V CDR1 and CDR2: KGHSH, LQKENI. CDR3 nucleotide sequence: TGTGCCAGCTCTACGCTGGCTTGGTCAGGGGATCCCTTCTCTGACGAGCAGTACTTC. Translating gives CASSTLAWSGDPFSDEQYF. The full variable domain, completed using reference TRBV18 and TRBJ2-7, is NAGVMQNPRHLVRRRGQEARLRCSPMKGHSHVYWYRQLPEEGLKFMVYLQKENIIDESGMPKERFSAEFPKEGPSILRIQQVVRGDSAAYFCASSTLAWSGDPFSDEQYFGPGTRLTVT.

The V and J genes are TRBV19 and TRBJ2-1; D not certain. Looked up from germline, CDR1 is LNHDA and CDR2 is SQIVND (reference sequence). V was clipped by 3 bases and J by 7 bases, with 13 bases between them. The CDR3 covers 14 residues. CDR3 DNA: TGTGCCAGTAGTATCATTGCGGCAGCTAATGAGCAGTTCTTC. This sequence encodes CASSIIAAANEQFF.

V is TRBV6-7 and J is TRBJ1-5; 8 positions agree with TRBD1. Being an ORF, TRBV6-7 has a function that is uncertain. The CDR3 sequence is 16 residues long. V shed 2 bases and J 1 base; nucleotides not matched to a gene: 4. In DNA, the CDR3 is TGTGCCAGCAGTTACAGGGGACAGGAGAGCAATCAGCCCCAGCATTTT. Amino acid sequence: CASSYRGQESNQPQHF.

This clone was observed a handful of times. The chain has TRBV5-5 and TRBJ1-1; D gene ambiguous. The V and J ends lost 2 bases and 2 bases respectively, with 16 bases between them. The germline V gene encodes CDR1 SGHKS and CDR2 YYEKEE (reference sequence). The CDR3 extends over 16 amino acids. Here the CDR3 reads CASSFTGSHFNTEAFF. The CDR3 DNA is TGTGCCAGCAGCTTTACCGGGTCTCACTTTAACACTGAAGCTTTCTTT.

The genes are TRBV7-9 and TRBJ2-5; maybe TRBD2 (6 bases). The CDR3 totals 14 residues. CDR1 and CDR2 (germline): SEHNR, FQNEAQ (reference sequence). Trimming shortened V by 5 bases and J by 2 bases, and 12 bases separated the two germline ends. For the CDR3, the DNA is TGTGCCAGCAGCCCAGGCGCGGGGCAAGAGACCCAGTACTTC. It yields the protein CASSPGAGQETQYF.